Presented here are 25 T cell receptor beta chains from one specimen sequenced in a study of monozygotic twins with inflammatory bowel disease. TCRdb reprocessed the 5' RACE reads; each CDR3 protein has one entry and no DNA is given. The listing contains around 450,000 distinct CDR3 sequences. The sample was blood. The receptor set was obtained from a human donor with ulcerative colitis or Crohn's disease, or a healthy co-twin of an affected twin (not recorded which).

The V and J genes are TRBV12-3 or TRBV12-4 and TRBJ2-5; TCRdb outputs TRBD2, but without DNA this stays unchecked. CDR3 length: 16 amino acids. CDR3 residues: CASSRASGGPGETQYF.

The CDR3 loop reads CASSYAGPSGGYTF. This sequence joins TRBV6-2 or TRBV6-3 and TRBJ1-2. The germline gives CDR1 MNHEY, CDR2 SVGEGT. This CDR3 contains 14 residues.

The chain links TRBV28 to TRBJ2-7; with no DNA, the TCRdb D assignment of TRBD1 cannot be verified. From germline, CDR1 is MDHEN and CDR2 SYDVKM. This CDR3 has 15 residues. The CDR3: CASSPWGGSHYEQYF.

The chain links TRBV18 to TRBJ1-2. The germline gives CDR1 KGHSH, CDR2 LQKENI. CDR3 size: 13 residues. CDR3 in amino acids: CASSPGSQYGYTF. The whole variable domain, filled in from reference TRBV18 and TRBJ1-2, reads NAGVMQNPRHLVRRRGQEARLRCSPMKGHSHVYWYRQLPEEGLKFMVYLQKENIIDESGMPKERFSAEFPKEGPSILRIQQVVRGDSAAYFCASSPGSQYGYTFGSGTRLTVV.

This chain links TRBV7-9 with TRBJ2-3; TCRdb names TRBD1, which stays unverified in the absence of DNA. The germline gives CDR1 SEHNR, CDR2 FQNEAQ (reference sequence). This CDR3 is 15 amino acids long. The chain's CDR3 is CASSFAGQGMNTQYF. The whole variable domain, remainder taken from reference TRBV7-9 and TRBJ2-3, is DTGVSQNPRHKITKRGQNVTFRCDPISEHNRLYWYRQTLGQGPEFLTYFQNEAQLEKSRLLSDRFSAERPKGSFSTLEIQRTEQGDSAMYLCASSFAGQGMNTQYFGPGTRLTVL.

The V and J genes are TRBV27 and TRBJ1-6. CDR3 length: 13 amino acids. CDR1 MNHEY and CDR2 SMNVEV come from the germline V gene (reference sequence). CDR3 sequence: CASSLSSISPLHF.

CDR3 sequence: CASTTTDPGLGETQYF. J is TRBJ2-5 and V is TRBV5-1; the TRBD1 assignment by TCRdb is unverifiable without DNA. Germline lookup yields CDR1 SGHRS and CDR2 YFSETQ. This CDR3 comprises 16 residues.

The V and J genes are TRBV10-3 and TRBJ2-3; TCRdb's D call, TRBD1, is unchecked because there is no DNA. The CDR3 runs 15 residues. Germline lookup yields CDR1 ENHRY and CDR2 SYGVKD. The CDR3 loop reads CAIGTGQTSTDTQYF.

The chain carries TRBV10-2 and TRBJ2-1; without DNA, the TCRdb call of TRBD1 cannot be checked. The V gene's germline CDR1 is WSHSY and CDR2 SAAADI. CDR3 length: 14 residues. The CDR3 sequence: CASSRGKGIDEQFF.

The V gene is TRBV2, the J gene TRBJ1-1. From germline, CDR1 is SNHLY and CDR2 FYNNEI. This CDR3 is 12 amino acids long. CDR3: CASSERVTEAFF.

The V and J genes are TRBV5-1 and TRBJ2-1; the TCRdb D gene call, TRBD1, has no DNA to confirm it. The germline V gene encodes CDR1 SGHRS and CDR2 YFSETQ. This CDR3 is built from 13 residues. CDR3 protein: CASSGGGSNEQFF.

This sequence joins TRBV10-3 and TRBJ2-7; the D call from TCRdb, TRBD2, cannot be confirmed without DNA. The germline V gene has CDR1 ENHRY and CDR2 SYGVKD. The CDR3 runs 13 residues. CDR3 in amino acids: CAISAGPTYEQYF.

The CDR3 reads CASSYPDRGNTEAFF. The chain employs TRBV6-2 or TRBV6-3 and TRBJ1-1; TCRdb selects TRBD1, and the lack of DNA leaves this call unchecked. Germline V gives CDR1 MNHEY, CDR2 SVGEGT. This CDR3 has 15 residues.

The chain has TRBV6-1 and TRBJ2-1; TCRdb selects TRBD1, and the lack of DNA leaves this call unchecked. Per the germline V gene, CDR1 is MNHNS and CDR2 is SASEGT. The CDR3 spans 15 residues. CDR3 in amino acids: CASSETGSSYNEQFF.

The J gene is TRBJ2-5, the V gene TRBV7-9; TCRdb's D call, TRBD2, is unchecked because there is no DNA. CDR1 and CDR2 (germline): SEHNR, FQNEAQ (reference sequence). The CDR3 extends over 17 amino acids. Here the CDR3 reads CASSKWSSGSSPETQYF.

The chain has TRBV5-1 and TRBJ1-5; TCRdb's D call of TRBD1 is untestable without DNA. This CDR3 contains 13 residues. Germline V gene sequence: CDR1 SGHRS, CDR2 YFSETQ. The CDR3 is CASSPTGARPQHF.

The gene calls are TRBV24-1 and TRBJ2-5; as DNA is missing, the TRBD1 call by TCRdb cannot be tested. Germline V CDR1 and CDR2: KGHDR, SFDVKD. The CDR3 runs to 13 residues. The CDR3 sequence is CATSGQNQETQYF.

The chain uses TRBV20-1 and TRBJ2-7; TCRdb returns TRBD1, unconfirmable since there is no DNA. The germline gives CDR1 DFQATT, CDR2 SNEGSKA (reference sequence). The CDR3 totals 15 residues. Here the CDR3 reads CSAREVNGGTYEQYF.

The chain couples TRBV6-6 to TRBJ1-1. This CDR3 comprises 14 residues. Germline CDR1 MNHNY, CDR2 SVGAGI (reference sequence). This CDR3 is CASSYLNGDTEAFF.

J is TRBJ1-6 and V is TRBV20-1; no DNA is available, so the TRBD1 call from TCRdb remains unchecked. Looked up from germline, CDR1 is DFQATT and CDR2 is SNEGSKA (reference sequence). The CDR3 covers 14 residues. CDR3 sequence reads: CSAAGTGGLSPLHF.

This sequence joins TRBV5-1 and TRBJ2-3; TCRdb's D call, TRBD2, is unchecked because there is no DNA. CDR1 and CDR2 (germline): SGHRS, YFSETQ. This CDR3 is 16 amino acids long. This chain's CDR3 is CASSLTSGGAWDTQYF.

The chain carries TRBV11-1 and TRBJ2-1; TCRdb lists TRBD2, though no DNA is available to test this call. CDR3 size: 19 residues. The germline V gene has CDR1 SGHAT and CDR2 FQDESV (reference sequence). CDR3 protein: CASSPERIWARELRNEQFF. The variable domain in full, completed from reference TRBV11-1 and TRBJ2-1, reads EAEVAQSPRYKITEKSQAVAFWCDPISGHATLYWYRQILGQGPELLVQFQDESVVDDSQLPKDRFSAERLKGVDSTLKIQPAELGDSAMYLCASSPERIWARELRNEQFFGPGTRLTVL.

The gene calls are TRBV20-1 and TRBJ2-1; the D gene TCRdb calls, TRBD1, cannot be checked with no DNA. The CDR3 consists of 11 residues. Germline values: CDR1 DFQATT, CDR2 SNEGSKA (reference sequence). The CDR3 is CSGDPGNEQFF.

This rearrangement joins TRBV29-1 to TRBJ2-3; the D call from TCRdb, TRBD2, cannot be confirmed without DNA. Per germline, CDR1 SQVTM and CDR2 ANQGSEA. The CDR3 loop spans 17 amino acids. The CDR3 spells CSVAPLQDSGGTDTQYF.

The CDR3 sequence is CASSPGLEGPVNEQFF. This rearrangement joins TRBV7-9 to TRBJ2-1; TCRdb's assignment of TRBD2 cannot be checked, as there is no DNA. The germline gives CDR1 SEHNR, CDR2 FQNEAQ (reference sequence). This CDR3 has 16 residues.